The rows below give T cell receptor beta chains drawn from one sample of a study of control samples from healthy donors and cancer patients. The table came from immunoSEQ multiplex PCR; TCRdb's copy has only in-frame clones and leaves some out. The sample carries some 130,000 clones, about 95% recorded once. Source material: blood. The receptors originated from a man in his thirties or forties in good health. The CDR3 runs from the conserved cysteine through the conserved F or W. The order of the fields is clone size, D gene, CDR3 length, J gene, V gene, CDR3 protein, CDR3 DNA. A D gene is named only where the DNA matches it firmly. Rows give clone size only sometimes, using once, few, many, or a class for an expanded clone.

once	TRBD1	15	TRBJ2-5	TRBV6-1	CASSFGTGGIETQYF	TGTGCCAGCAGTTTCGGGACAGGGGGCATAGAGACCCAGTACTTC
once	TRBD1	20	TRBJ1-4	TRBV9	CASSVDPPDRLSGDNEKLFF	TGTGCCAGCAGCGTAGATCCCCCGGACAGGCTGAGTGGGGATAATGAAAAACTGTTTTTT
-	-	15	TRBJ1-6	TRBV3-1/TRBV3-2	CASNQRQGGNSPLHF	TGTGCCAGCAACCAGAGACAAGGGGGGAATTCACCCCTCCACTTT
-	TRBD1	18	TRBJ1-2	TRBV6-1	CASSERDRAYRVNYGYTF	TGTGCCAGCAGTGAACGTGACAGGGCTTACCGGGTTAACTATGGCTACACCTTC
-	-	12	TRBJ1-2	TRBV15	CATSRDGYGCTF	TGTGCCACCAGCAGAGATGGGTATGGCTGCACCTTC
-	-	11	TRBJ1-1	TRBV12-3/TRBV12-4	CASSLGMEAFF	TGTGCCAGCAGTTTGGGAATGGAAGCTTTCTTT
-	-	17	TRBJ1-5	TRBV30	CAWSGRTFGTQMQPQHF	TGTGCCTGGAGCGGTCGAACATTCGGAACTCAAATGCAGCCCCAGCATTTT
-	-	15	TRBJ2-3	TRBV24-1	CATSDHRVATDTQYF	TGTGCCACCAGTGATCACAGGGTGGCGACAGATACGCAGTATTTT
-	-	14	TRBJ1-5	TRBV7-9	CASSLGGLNQPQHF	TGTGCCAGCAGCTTAGGCGGACTAAATCAGCCCCAGCATTTT
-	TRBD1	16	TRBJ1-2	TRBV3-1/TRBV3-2	CASSQDPGQGDYGYTF	TGTGCCAGCAGCCAAGATCCGGGACAGGGGGACTATGGCTACACCTTC
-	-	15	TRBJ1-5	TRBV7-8	CASSLGRRVNQPQHF	TGTGCCAGCAGCTTAGGGCGCAGGGTCAATCAGCCCCAGCATTTT
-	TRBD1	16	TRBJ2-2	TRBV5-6	CASSASGQGAAGELFF	TGTGCCAGCAGCGCCTCGGGACAGGGGGCCGCCGGGGAGCTGTTTTTT
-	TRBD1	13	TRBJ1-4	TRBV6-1	CASSELRQGHLFF	TGTGCCAGCAGTGAACTGAGACAGGGACACCTGTTTTTT
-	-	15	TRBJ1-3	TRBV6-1	CASSESPSPANTIYF	TGTGCCAGCAGTGAATCACCCAGTCCTGCGAACACCATATATTTT
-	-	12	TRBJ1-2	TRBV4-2	CASSQDRVGYTF	TGTGCCAGCAGCCAAGACAGGGTTGGCTACACCTTC
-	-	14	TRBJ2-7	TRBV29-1	CSVSGAASSYEQYF	TGCAGCGTGTCCGGGGCAGCTAGCTCCTACGAGCAGTACTTC
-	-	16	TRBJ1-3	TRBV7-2	CASSLVAHRAGNTIYF	TGTGCCAGCAGCTTAGTCGCCCACAGGGCTGGAAACACCATATATTTT
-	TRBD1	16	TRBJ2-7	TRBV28	CASSPLMTGQIDEQYF	TGTGCCAGCAGCCCCCTTATGACGGGACAGATCGACGAGCAGTACTTC
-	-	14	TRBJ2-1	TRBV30	CAWNEGGLYNEQFF	TGTGCCTGGAACGAGGGGGGGCTATACAATGAGCAGTTCTTC
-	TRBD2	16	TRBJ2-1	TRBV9	CASSSPGTSGGHEQFF	TGTGCCAGCAGCTCCCCCGGGACTAGCGGGGGGCATGAGCAGTTCTTC
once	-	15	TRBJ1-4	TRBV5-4	CASSRRQESNEKLFF	TGTGCCAGCAGCAGGCGACAGGAATCTAATGAAAAACTGTTTTTT
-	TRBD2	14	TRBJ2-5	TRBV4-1	CASSPGTSRETQYF	TGCGCCAGCAGCCCCGGGACTAGCCGGGAGACCCAGTACTTC
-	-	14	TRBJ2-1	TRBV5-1	CASRTGAEGHEQFF	TGCGCCAGCAGAACAGGGGCGGAGGGCCATGAGCAGTTCTTC
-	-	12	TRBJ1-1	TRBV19	CASSIIGTEAFF	TGTGCCAGTAGTATAATCGGCACTGAAGCTTTCTTT
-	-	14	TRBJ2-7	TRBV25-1	CASSHRAGAYEQYF	TGTGCCAGCAGTCATCGAGCAGGGGCCTACGAGCAGTACTTC
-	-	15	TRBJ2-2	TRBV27	CASSFGMGGPGELFF	TGTGCCAGCAGTTTCGGGATGGGGGGACCCGGGGAGCTGTTTTTT
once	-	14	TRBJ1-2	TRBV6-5	CASSPGQPNYGYTF	TGTGCCAGCAGCCCCGGACAGCCTAACTATGGCTACACCTTC
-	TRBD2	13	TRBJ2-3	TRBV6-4	CANSGTRVDTQYF	TGTGCCAATTCAGGGACTAGGGTGGATACGCAGTATTTT
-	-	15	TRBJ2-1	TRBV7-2	CASSLQGYSYNEQFF	TGTGCCAGCAGCTTACAGGGGTATTCCTACAATGAGCAGTTCTTC
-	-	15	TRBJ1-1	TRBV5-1	CASARQAAQNTEAFF	TGCGCCAGCGCTAGACAGGCCGCTCAGAACACTGAAGCTTTCTTT
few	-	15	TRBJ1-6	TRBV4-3	CASSQDNTGQFTLHF	TGCGCCAGCAGCCAAGATAACACAGGCCAATTCACCCTCCACTTT
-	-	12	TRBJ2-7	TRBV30	CAWIDGAYEQYF	TGTGCCTGGATCGACGGAGCGTACGAGCAGTACTTC
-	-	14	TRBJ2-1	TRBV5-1	CASSFEGLYNEQFF	TGCGCCAGCAGCTTCGAGGGGCTTTACAATGAGCAGTTCTTC
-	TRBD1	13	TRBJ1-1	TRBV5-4	CASSRGQSKEAFF	TGTGCCAGCAGCCGGGGACAGTCGAAAGAAGCTTTCTTT
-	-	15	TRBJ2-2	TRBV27	CASSLSGPETGELFF	TGTGCCAGCAGTTTATCGGGACCGGAGACCGGGGAGCTGTTTTTT
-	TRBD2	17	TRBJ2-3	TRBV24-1	CATSDLRSGTSTDTQYF	TGTGCCACCAGTGATTTGCGTAGCGGGACTAGCACAGATACGCAGTATTTT
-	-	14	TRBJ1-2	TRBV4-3	CASSQGGRDYGYTF	TGCGCCAGCAGCCAAGGCGGCAGGGACTATGGCTACACCTTC
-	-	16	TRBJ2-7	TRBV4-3	CASSPPGVVRSYEQYF	TGCGCCAGCAGCCCCCCCGGCGTTGTACGGTCCTACGAGCAGTACTTC
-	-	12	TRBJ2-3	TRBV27	CASSGSTDTQYF	TGTGCCAGCAGTGGTAGCACAGATACGCAGTATTTT
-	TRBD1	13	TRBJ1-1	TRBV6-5	CASSFQGDTEAFF	TGTGCCAGCAGTTTCCAGGGGGACACTGAAGCTTTCTTT